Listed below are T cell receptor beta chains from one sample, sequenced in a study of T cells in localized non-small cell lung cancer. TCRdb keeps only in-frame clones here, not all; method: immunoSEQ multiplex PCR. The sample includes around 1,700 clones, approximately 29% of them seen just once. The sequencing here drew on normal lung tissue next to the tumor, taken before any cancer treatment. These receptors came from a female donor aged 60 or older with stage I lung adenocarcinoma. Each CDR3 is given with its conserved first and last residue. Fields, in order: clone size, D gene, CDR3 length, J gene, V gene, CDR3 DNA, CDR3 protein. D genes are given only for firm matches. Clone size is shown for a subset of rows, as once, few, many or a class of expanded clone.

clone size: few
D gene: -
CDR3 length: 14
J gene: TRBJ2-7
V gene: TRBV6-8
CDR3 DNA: TGTGCCAGCAGTTACGGGGGGACGACCTACGAGCAGTACTTC
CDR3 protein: CASSYGGTTYEQYF

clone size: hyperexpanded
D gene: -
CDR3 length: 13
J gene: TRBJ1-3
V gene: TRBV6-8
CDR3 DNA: TGTGCCAGCAGTTACAACTCTGGAAACACCATATATTTT
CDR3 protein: CASSYNSGNTIYF

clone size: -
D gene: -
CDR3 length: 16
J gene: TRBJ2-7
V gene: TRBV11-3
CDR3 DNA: TGTGCCAGCAGCTTGATGGGGGCCGTGCTGGTCTACGAGCAGTACTTC
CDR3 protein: CASSLMGAVLVYEQYF

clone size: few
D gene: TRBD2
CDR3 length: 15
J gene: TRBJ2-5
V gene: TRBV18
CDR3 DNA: TGTGCCAGCTCAATCAATAGCGGGCACCAAGAGACCCAGTACTTC
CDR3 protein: CASSINSGHQETQYF

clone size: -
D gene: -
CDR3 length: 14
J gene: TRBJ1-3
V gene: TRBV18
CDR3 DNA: TGTGCCAGCTCCGGGGGTCGGACTGGAAACACCATATATTTT
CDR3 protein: CASSGGRTGNTIYF

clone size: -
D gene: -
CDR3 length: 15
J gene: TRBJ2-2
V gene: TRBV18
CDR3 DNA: TGTGCCAGCTCACCCAGGGCCGGGTCCACCGGGGAGCTGTTTTTT
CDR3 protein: CASSPRAGSTGELFF

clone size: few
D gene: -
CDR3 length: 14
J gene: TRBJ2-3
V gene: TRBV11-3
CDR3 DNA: TGTGCCAGCAGCCCTCAACCGGGCACAGATACGCAGTATTTT
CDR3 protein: CASSPQPGTDTQYF

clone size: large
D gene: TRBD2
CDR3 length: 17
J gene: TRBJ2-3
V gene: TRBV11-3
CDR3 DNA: TGTGCCAGCAGCCCCAGACTAGCGGGAGTTTCAATAGATACGCAGTATTTT
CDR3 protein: CASSPRLAGVSIDTQYF

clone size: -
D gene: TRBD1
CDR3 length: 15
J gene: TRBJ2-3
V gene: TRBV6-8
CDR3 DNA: TGTGCCATCAGTGTAGGCGACAGGGACACAGATACGCAGTATTTT
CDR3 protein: CAISVGDRDTDTQYF

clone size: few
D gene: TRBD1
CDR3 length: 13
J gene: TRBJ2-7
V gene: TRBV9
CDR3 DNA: TGTGCCAGCGTGACAGGGGCGACGCACGAGCAGTACTTC
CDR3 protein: CASVTGATHEQYF

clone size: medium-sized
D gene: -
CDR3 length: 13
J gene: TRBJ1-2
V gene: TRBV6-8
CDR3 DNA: TGTGCCAGCAACCCAGGAGGAGCGGGGGGCTACACCTTC
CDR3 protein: CASNPGGAGGYTF

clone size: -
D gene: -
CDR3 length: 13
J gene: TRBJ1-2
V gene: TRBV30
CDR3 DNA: TGTGCCTGGAGTGTTGAGCCAATTAAGGGCTACACCTTC
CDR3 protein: CAWSVEPIKGYTF

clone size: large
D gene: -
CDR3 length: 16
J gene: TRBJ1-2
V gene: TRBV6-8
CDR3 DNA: TGTGCCAGCAGTTATAACGAGCAGGCCGCTAACTATGGCTACACCTTC
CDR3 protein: CASSYNEQAANYGYTF

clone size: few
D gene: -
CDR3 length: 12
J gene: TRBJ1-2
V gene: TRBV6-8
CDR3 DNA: TGTGCCAGCAGCCAGACGACGGGGGGCTACACCTTC
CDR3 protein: CASSQTTGGYTF

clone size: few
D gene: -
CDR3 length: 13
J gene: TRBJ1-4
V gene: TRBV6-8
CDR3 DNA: TGTGCCAGCAGTGTGGCGCAGGGCGAAAAACTGTTTTTT
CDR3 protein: CASSVAQGEKLFF

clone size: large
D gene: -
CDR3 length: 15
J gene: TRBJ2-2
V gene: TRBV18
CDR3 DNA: TGTGCCAGCTCAAGTACTACAGTCCCGACCGGGGAGCTGTTTTTT
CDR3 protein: CASSSTTVPTGELFF

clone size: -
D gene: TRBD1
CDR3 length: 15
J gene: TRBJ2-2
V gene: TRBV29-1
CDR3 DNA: TGCAGCGTCAAAACGCCGGGACAGGGCGCCGGGGAGCTGTTTTTT
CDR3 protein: CSVKTPGQGAGELFF

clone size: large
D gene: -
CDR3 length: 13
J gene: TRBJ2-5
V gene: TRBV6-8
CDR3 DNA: TGTGCCAGCAGTGCCCGACCGAAAGAGACCCAGTACTTC
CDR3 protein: CASSARPKETQYF

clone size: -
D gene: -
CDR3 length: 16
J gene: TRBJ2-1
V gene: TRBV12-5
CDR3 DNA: TGTGCTAGTGGTTTGGAGGCGTCTCGCTCCTACAATGAGCAGTTCTTC
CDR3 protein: CASGLEASRSYNEQFF

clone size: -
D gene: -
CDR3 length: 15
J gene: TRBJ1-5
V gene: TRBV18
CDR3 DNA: TGTGCCAGCTCTTCGGAAGGAGAGCGGAATCAGCCCCAGCATTTT
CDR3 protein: CASSSEGERNQPQHF

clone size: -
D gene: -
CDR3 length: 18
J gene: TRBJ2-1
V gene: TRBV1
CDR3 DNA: TGCGCCAGCAGCCAAGAAACTGGCGGGAGGGTTGACTACAATGAGCAGTTCTTC
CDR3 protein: CASSQETGGRVDYNEQFF

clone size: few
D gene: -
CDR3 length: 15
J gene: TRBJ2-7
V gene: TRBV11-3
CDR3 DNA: TGTGCCAGCAGCCGGGGCGACTTCCGGGACTACGAGCAGTACTTC
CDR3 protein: CASSRGDFRDYEQYF

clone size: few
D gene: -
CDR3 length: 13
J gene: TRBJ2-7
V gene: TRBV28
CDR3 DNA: TGTGCCAGCAGACCACCTTACCGACTCGAGCAGTACTTC
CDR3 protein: CASRPPYRLEQYF

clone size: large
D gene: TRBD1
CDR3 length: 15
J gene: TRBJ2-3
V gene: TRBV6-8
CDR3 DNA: TGTGCCAGCAGTTACCAGGGACAGAGCACAGATACGCAGTATTTT
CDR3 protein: CASSYQGQSTDTQYF

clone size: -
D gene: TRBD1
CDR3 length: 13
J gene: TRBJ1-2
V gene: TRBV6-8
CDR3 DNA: TGTGCCAGCAGGCAGGGGGAAAACTATGGCTACACCTTC
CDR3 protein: CASRQGENYGYTF

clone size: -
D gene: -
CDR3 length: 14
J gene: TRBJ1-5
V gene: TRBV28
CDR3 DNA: TGTGCCAGCAGTTTAACCCGGAGGGATCAGCCCCAGCATTTT
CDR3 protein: CASSLTRRDQPQHF

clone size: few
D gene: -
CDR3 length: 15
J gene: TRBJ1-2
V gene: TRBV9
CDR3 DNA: TGTGCCAGCAGCGTAGAAGGGAAACCTAACTATGGCTACACCTTC
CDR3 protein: CASSVEGKPNYGYTF

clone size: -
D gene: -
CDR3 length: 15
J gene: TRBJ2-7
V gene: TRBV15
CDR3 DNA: TGTGCCACCAGCAGAGGTGCAGGGCCAGCCTACGAGCAGTACTTC
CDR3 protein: CATSRGAGPAYEQYF